Listed here are 24 T cell receptor beta chains from one sample, sequenced in a study of blood T cell repertoires in COVID-19. Sequencing used immunoSEQ multiplex PCR; TCRdb keeps in-frame clones, though not all of them. The sample lists under 150,000 clones, about four fifths occurring once. Sequenced material: peripheral blood. The receptors were sampled from a woman older than 75 with acute or convalescent COVID-19.

In this sample, this clone turned up a few times. The chain links TRBV18 to TRBJ1-2; 10 nucleotides line up with TRBD1. CDR1 and CDR2 from the germline V gene are KGHSH and LQKENI. The CDR3 totals 17 residues. V dropped 1 base and J dropped 4; count of bases not matched to a gene: 9. This chain's CDR3 is CASSPRDRGPISYGYTF. The CDR3 DNA reads as TGTGCCAGCTCACCACGGGACAGGGGTCCGATATCCTATGGCTACACCTTC.

The chain joins TRBV29-1 to TRBJ2-7; D unclear. The CDR3 totals 14 residues. In germline, CDR1 is SQVTM, CDR2 ANQGSEA. V dropped 4 bases and J dropped 2 bases, with 15 bases sitting between them. CDR3 in DNA: TGCAGCGTTGGAAGGCGGAGAGGCACCTACGAGCAGTACTTC. Translation: CSVGRRRGTYEQYF.

This chain joins TRBV7-6 and TRBJ2-7, with TRBD2 identical over 13 bases. The CDR3 contains 16 residues. Unmatched junction bases numbered 6, after V lost 5 bases and J lost 2 bases. CDR1 is SGHVS and CDR2 is FNYEAQ in the germline V gene. In DNA, the CDR3 is TGTGCCAGCAGCGGACTAGCGGGAGCGAAGGCCTACGAGCAGTACTTC. Encoded protein: CASSGLAGAKAYEQYF.

This clone was counted only a few times. The V and J genes are TRBV12-3 or TRBV12-4 and TRBJ1-2, with TRBD1 identical over 7 bases. V lost 4 bases, J lost 6 bases, and 5 bases stayed unmatched. The CDR3 is made up of 13 amino acids. CDR3 loop: CASSSQGWNGYTF. The CDR3 DNA reads as TGTGCCAGCAGTTCACAGGGGTGGAATGGCTACACCTTC.

J is TRBJ2-2 and V is TRBV5-1, with 15 bases matching TRBD2. The CDR3 totals 15 residues. Germline CDR1 and CDR2: SGHRS and YFSETQ. The V gene end was trimmed by 4 bases and the J gene end by 10 bases; junction bases not matched to a gene: 5. The CDR3 bases are TGCGCCAGCAGCGCCGGACTAGCGGGGGGGTCGGAGCTGTTTTTT. Its protein product is CASSAGLAGGSELFF.

The CDR3 protein is CASSGRAVAGYTF. CDR3 in DNA: TGTGCCAGTAGCGGGAGGGCGGTGGCTGGCTACACCTTC. The chain employs TRBV19 and TRBJ1-2, with D unclear. V was shortened by 6 bases and J by 7 bases, with 15 bases between the two germline ends. CDR3 size: 13 residues. Germline V lookup: CDR1 LNHDA, CDR2 SQIVND (reference sequence). Combining the CDR3 with reference TRBV19 and TRBJ1-2 gives the whole variable domain DGGITQSPKYLFRKEGQNVTLSCEQNLNHDAMYWYRQDPGQGLRLIYYSQIVNDFQKGDIAEGYSVSREKKESFPLTVTSAQKNPTAFYLCASSGRAVAGYTFGSGTRLTVV.

This clone was recorded a few times. The chain carries TRBV7-9 and TRBJ1-3; 8 nucleotides agree with TRBD1. CDR1 and CDR2 from the germline V gene are SEHNR and FQNEAQ (reference sequence). After removal of 3 bases from V and 4 bases from J, the junction contained 5 bases not matched to a gene. This CDR3 spans 15 amino acids. CDR3 in amino acids: CASSFGQGMGNTIYF. The CDR3 nucleotides read TGTGCCAGCAGCTTTGGACAGGGTATGGGAAACACCATATATTTT.

The chain has TRBV30 and TRBJ2-3, with D perhaps matching TRBD2 (5 bases). V lost 4 bases and J 0 bases, leaving 14 bases between the germline ends. The germline V gene encodes CDR1 GTSNPN and CDR2 SVGIG (reference sequence). The CDR3 extends over 15 amino acids. The CDR3 nucleotides are TGTGCCTGGATCCCCTGGGAGACTAGCACAGATACGCAGTATTTT. Encoded protein: CAWIPWETSTDTQYF.

This clone was recorded only once. The chain is built from TRBV5-1 and TRBJ1-1; D gene unclear. The CDR3 sequence is 13 residues long. The ends were cut back, 0 bases at V and 4 bases at J, with 7 bases in the middle. Germline CDR1 reads SGHRS; CDR2 reads YFSETQ. Here the CDR3 reads CASSLATSTEAFF. The CDR3 bases are TGCGCCAGCAGCTTGGCGACAAGCACTGAAGCTTTCTTT.

V usage is TRBV27 and J usage is TRBJ1-2, with unresolved D. V was cut by 3 bases and J by 7 bases, with 12 bases left in between. There are 13 residues in the CDR3. The germline V gene has CDR1 MNHEY and CDR2 SMNVEV (reference sequence). The CDR3 DNA follows: TGTGCCAGCAGTTTCGTAGAGGATTTTGGCTACACCTTC. Translating gives CASSFVEDFGYTF.

V is TRBV12-3 or TRBV12-4 and J is TRBJ2-7, with D possibly TRBD2 on 5 matching bases. The CDR3 loop spans 13 amino acids. V dropped 3 bases and J dropped 2 bases, with 8 bases sitting between them. The CDR3 DNA is TGTGCCAGCAGTTTCGGGGTAGCCTACGAGCAGTACTTC. Encoded protein: CASSFGVAYEQYF.

As DNA, the CDR3 is TGTGCCACCAAGGGGGTTACCTTCTCCTATAATTCACCCCTCCACTTT. Translation gives CATKGVTFSYNSPLHF. The chain couples TRBV15 to TRBJ1-6, with D perhaps matching TRBD1 (6 bases). V was trimmed by 7 bases and J by 0 bases, leaving 13 bases between them. The CDR3 length is 16 residues. The germline V gene has CDR1 LNHNV and CDR2 YYDKDF (reference sequence).

In this sample, this clone turned up once. V gene TRBV5-1 combines with J gene TRBJ2-1, with 12 bases aligning to TRBD1. Germline V CDR1 and CDR2: SGHRS, YFSETQ. This CDR3 comprises 16 residues. V shed 2 bases, J shed 8 bases, and the junction held 8 bases outside the gene matches. The CDR3, as DNA: TGCGCCAGCAGCTTTGGCCGGGACAGGGGGCTCGATGAGCAGTTCTTC. Translating gives CASSFGRDRGLDEQFF.

The rearrangement links TRBV2 to TRBJ2-5; TRBD1 matches at 7 bases. Germline V gives CDR1 SNHLY, CDR2 FYNNEI. V shed 5 bases and J 2 bases; nucleotides not matched to a gene: 8. The length of the CDR3 is 15 residues. The CDR3 nucleotides read TGTGCCAGCAGTCTCGGGACAGTCCCACAAGAGACCCAGTACTTC. Protein sequence: CASSLGTVPQETQYF.

The genes are TRBV5-1 and TRBJ2-1; D perhaps matches TRBD1 (6 bases). The V gene lost 3 bases and the J gene lost 6 bases, with 7 bases spanning the gap. CDR1 and CDR2 (germline): SGHRS, YFSETQ. This CDR3 comprises 12 residues. The CDR3 here is CASSSRGNEQFF. The CDR3 nucleotides read TGCGCCAGCAGCTCCAGGGGCAATGAGCAGTTCTTC.

This chain connects TRBV28 to TRBJ2-7, with D possibly matching TRBD1 (5 bases). The CDR3 spans 15 residues. Germline values: CDR1 MDHEN, CDR2 SYDVKM. V was trimmed by 3 bases and J by 2 bases, leaving 14 bases between them. The CDR3, as DNA: TGTGCCAGCAGTTTGCAGGGTGTCAAAGCCTACGAGCAGTACTTC. Protein product: CASSLQGVKAYEQYF.

This sequence joins TRBV29-1 and TRBJ1-4; tentative D call: TRBD1 (5 bases). Deletions cut 6 bases from V and 8 bases from J, with 13 bases between. CDR1 and CDR2 from the germline V gene are SQVTM and ANQGSEA. This CDR3 is 12 amino acids long. The CDR3 DNA follows: TGCAGCGTAAAAGACAGCACCGAAAAACTGTTTTTT. The encoded protein is CSVKDSTEKLFF.

The chain carries TRBV4-3 and TRBJ1-5; 8 bases map to TRBD1. CDR1 is LGHNA and CDR2 is YSLEER in the germline V gene. The ends lost 0 bases at V and 5 bases at J; junction bases unmatched: 9. This CDR3 has 17 amino acids. The CDR3 loop reads CASSQDKAGGLHQPQHF. DNA of the CDR3: TGCGCCAGCAGCCAAGATAAGGCAGGGGGCCTTCATCAGCCCCAGCATTTT.

This chain links TRBV7-2 with TRBJ2-2; 7 bases fit TRBD2. There are 16 residues in the CDR3. After removal of 6 bases from V and 1 base from J, the junction contained 8 bases not matched to a gene. CDR1 and CDR2 from the germline V gene are SGHTA and FQGNSA. The CDR3 loop is CASSSRGGGNTGELFF. In DNA form, the CDR3 reads TGTGCCAGCAGTTCGAGGGGCGGGGGGAACACCGGGGAGCTGTTTTTT.

The V call is TRBV2, the J call TRBJ1-1; TRBD1 aligns across 10 bases. The length of the CDR3 is 13 residues. Germline CDR1 SNHLY, CDR2 FYNNEI. Trimming cost V 6 bases and J 11 bases; bases outside gene matches: 9. CDR3 loop: CASRGGQGGSAFF. For the CDR3, the DNA is TGTGCCAGCAGAGGAGGACAGGGGGGTAGTGCTTTCTTT.

This chain joins TRBV9 and TRBJ2-3, with D possibly TRBD1 on 6 matching bases. Germline V gene sequence: CDR1 SGDLS, CDR2 YYNGEE. The CDR3 has 14 amino acids. V was shortened by 3 bases and J by 1 base, with 9 bases between the two germline ends. CDR3 in amino acids: CASSARTGTDTQYF. The CDR3 region has the DNA TGTGCCAGCAGCGCCAGGACAGGCACAGATACGCAGTATTTT.

CDR3 nucleotides: TGTGCCAGCAGCTTATCGACAGTAACGGGCCAGCCCCAGCATTTT. This codes for CASSLSTVTGQPQHF. The chain carries TRBV7-2 and TRBJ1-5, with D possibly being TRBD1 (5 bases). The CDR3 sequence is 15 residues long. Germline assignment: CDR1 SGHTA and CDR2 FQGNSA. Trimming removed 2 bases at V and 7 bases at J, with 15 bases between.

This clone was recorded once. The chain joins TRBV5-1 to TRBJ1-5, with D possibly TRBD1 on 6 matching bases. With 4 bases removed from V and 6 bases from J, the gap between germline ends came to 17 bases. The germline V gene encodes CDR1 SGHRS and CDR2 YFSETQ. This CDR3 has 15 amino acids. CDR3 DNA: TGCGCCAGCAGCCCCTCGGGGGGGGCGGTTCAGCCCCAGCATTTT. Translated, it gives CASSPSGGAVQPQHF.

The count of this clone is one. CDR3 region: CASSPGGHGNTIYF. The DNA of the CDR3 is TGTGCCAGCTCCCCCGGGGGGCACGGAAACACCATATATTTT. The V gene is TRBV18, the J gene TRBJ1-3; the D gene is possibly TRBD1 (6 bases). Trimming removed 6 bases from V and 4 bases from J, with 13 bases in between. Germline V lookup: CDR1 KGHSH, CDR2 LQKENI. The CDR3 contains 14 residues.